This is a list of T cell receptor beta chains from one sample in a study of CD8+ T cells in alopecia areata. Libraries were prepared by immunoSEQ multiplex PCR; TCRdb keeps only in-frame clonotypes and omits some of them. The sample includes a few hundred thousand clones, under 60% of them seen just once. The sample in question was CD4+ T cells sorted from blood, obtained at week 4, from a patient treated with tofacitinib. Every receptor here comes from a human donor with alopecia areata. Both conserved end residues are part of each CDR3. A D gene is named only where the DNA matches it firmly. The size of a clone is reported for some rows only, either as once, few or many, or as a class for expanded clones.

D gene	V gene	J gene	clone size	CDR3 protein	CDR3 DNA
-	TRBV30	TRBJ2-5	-	CASAEAETQYF	TGTGCCTCGGCGGAAGCAGAGACCCAGTACTTC
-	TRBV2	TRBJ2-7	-	CASSAAQTYEQYF	TGTGCCAGCAGTGCGGCCCAGACCTACGAGCAGTACTTC
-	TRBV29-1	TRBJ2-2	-	CSVVVGSGELFF	TGCAGCGTAGTCGTTGGATCCGGGGAGCTGTTTTTT
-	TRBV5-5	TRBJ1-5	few	CASSLYRGGQPQHF	TGTGCCAGCAGCTTGTATCGGGGAGGTCAGCCCCAGCATTTT
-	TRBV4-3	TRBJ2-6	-	CASSQDSISGANVLTF	TGCGCCAGCAGCCAAGATTCTATATCTGGGGCCAACGTCCTGACTTTC
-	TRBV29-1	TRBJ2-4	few	CSVGGGGAKNIQYF	TGCAGCGTTGGAGGCGGAGGAGCCAAAAACATTCAGTACTTC
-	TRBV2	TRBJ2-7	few	CASSETANSYEQYF	TGTGCCAGCAGTGAGACTGCTAACTCCTACGAGCAGTACTTC
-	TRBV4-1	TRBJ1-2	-	CASSQPQGVDYTF	TGCGCCAGCAGCCAACCTCAAGGGGTAGACTACACCTTC
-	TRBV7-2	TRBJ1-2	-	CASSLARPNYGYTF	TGTGCCAGCAGCTTAGCCAGACCTAACTATGGCTACACCTTC
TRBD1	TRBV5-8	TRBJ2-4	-	CASSLQGELNIQYF	TGTGCCAGCAGCTTGCAGGGGGAATTAAACATTCAGTACTTC
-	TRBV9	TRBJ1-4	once	CTSSATGGDEKLFF	TGTACCAGCAGCGCGACAGGAGGGGATGAAAAACTGTTTTTT
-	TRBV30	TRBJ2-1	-	CAWSQRPWGDEQFF	TGTGCCTGGAGTCAACGGCCTTGGGGCGATGAGCAGTTCTTC
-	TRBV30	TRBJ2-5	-	CAWRLRTQGTQYF	TGTGCCTGGAGGTTAAGGACCCAGGGGACCCAGTACTTC
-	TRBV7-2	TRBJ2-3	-	CASSSQGSGTDTQYF	TGTGCCAGCAGCTCACAGGGCTCTGGCACAGATACGCAGTATTTT
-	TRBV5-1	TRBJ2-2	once	CASSLGPRASSAGELFF	TGCGCCAGCAGCTTGGGCCCTAGAGCGAGTTCCGCGGGGGAGCTGTTTTTT